The 6 T cell receptor beta chains reported below all come from one sample, sequenced in a study of T cell clonotyping in hematopoietic cell transplantation. Data came from immunoSEQ multiplex PCR; TCRdb stores just in-frame clones and leaves some out. Of around 5,000 clones detected, over 60% appear once; the ten largest clones hold about 27%. The sequenced sample was PBMCs, obtained 180 days after allogeneic stem cell transplant. All receptors derive from a male patient in his fifties who had an allogeneic stem cell transplant from an unrelated donor, so the T cells may come from the graft donor. Some clones in this sample may be carry-over from other donors' samples.

The chain has TRBV9 and TRBJ2-1; TRBD1 might be the D (6 bases). V lost 3 bases to trimming and J lost 6 bases, with 13 bases between them. Germline values: CDR1 SGDLS, CDR2 YYNGEE. The CDR3 runs to 14 residues. CDR3 in DNA: TGTGCCAGCAGCGATAGGACAGAGCGCAATGAGCAGTTCTTC. Translated: CASSDRTERNEQFF.

This chain connects TRBV4-3 to TRBJ1-2; unclear D gene. Germline-derived CDR1 and CDR2 are LGHNA and YSLEER. V gave up 0 bases and J gave up 4 bases, with 18 bases separating them. The CDR3 loop spans 17 amino acids. This chain's CDR3 is CASSQDPMAVRFYGYTF. The CDR3 bases are TGCGCCAGCAGCCAAGATCCTATGGCAGTAAGATTCTATGGCTACACCTTC.

The chain links TRBV11-2 to TRBJ2-7; TRBD1 matches at 8 bases. The CDR3 totals 15 residues. Germline assignment: CDR1 SGHAT and CDR2 FQNNGV. V shed 4 bases and J 4 bases; nucleotides not matched to a gene: 9. CDR3 region: CASSSPGQGIYEQYF. CDR3 nucleotide sequence: TGTGCCAGCAGCTCCCCCGGACAGGGTATTTACGAGCAGTACTTC.

The chain couples TRBV6-4 to TRBJ1-6, with 9 bases identical to TRBD1. The CDR3 runs 13 residues. Germline trimming cut 6 bases from V and 9 bases from J; bases unmatched to any gene: 3. Germline assignment: CDR1 MRHNA and CDR2 SNTAGT. DNA of the CDR3: TGTGCCAGCAGCACGGACAGGGGTTCACCCCTCCACTTT. It is translated as CASSTDRGSPLHF.

The V gene is TRBV10-3, the J gene TRBJ2-7; TRBD2 matches 9 bases. Germline V CDR1 and CDR2: ENHRY, SYGVKD. V was clipped by 7 bases and J by 0 bases; unmatched bases: 4. The CDR3 is 14 residues long. The CDR3, as DNA: TGTGCCATCACTAGGACTAGCGACTCCTACGAGCAGTACTTC. It is translated as CAITRTSDSYEQYF.

With respect to this clone: At one boundary the junction diverges from the germline segment, which might be a read error. The chain has TRBV11-2 and TRBJ2-3; 8 bases are a match to TRBD2. Germline CDR1 SGHAT, CDR2 FQNNGV. This CDR3 has 14 residues. CDR3 residues: CASSLGTSTDTQYF. The CDR3 DNA is TGTGCCAGCAGCTTAGGGACTAGCACGGATACGCAGTATTTT. The full variable domain, completed using reference TRBV11-2 and TRBJ2-3, is EAGVAQSPRYKIIEKRQSVAFWCNPISGHATLYWYQQILGQGPKLLIQFQNNGVVDDSQLPKDRFSAERLKGVDSTLKIQPAKLEDSAVYLCASSLGTSTDTQYFGPGTRLTVL.